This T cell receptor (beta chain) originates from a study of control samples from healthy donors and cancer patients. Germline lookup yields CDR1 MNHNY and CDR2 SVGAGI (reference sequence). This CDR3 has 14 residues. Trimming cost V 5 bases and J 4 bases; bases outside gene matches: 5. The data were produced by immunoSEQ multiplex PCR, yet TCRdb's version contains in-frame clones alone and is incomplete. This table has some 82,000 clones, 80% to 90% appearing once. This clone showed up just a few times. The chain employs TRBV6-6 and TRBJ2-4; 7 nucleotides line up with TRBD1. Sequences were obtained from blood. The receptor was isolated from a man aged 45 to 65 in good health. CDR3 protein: CASSPRDSKNIQYF. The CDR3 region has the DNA TGTGCCAGCAGTCCCCGGGACAGTAAAAACATTCAGTACTTC.